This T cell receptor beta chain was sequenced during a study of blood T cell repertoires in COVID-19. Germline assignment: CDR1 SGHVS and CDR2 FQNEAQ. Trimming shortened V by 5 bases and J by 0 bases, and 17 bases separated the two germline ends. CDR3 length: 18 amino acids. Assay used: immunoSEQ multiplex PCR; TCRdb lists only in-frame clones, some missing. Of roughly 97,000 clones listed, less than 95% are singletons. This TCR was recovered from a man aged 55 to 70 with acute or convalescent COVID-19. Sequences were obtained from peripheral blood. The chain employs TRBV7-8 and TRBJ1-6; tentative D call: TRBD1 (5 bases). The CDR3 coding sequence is TGTGCCAGCAGCGAAAGGGGTCGGGGGAGCTCCTATAATTCACCCCTCCACTTT. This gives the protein CASSERGRGSSYNSPLHF.